These T cell receptor beta chains were read from a single sample in a study of Ad26.COV2.S vaccination and SARS-CoV-2 variants. Using immunoSEQ multiplex PCR, the repertoire was profiled, and TCRdb retains in-frame clones only, with some absent. The table shows hundreds of thousands of clones, with about nine tenths occurring only once. Sample: peripheral blood, taken in a trial of Ad26.COV2.S vaccine versus placebo. All receptors come from a person aged 18 to 59 who received the Ad26.COV2.S COVID-19 vaccine or a placebo. Each CDR3 is given with its conserved first and last residue. A D gene is named only where the DNA matches it firmly. Not all rows give a size; the values are once, few, many and, for expanded clones, a class.

v_gene	abundance	d_gene	j_gene	CDR3nt	CDR3aa
TRBV4-1	-	-	TRBJ1-1	TGCGCCAGCAGCCAGGCGACCCTGGACACTGAAGCTTTCTTT	CASSQATLDTEAFF
TRBV11-2	-	TRBD2	TRBJ2-5	TGTGCCAGCAGCTTAGATGGTAGCGGGGTGTCCCGGTACTTC	CASSLDGSGVSRYF
TRBV12-3/TRBV12-4	few	-	TRBJ1-1	TGTGCCAGCAGTCTCTGGACAGACACTGAAGCTTTCTTT	CASSLWTDTEAFF
TRBV20-1	-	-	TRBJ2-2	TGCAGTGCTTTGGACACCGGGGAGCTGTTTTTT	CSALDTGELFF
TRBV4-2	-	TRBD2	TRBJ2-3	TGTGCCAGCAGTCAGACTAGCGCCACAGATACGCAGTATTTT	CASSQTSATDTQYF
TRBV6-4	-	TRBD2	TRBJ2-3	TGTGCCAGCAGTGAACTAGCGGGGGGAGCAGATACGCAGTATTTT	CASSELAGGADTQYF
TRBV10-2	-	TRBD1	TRBJ1-2	TGCGCCAGCAGTGAGTCGCTTTGGACAGGGACTTTCTATGGCTACACCTTC	CASSESLWTGTFYGYTF
TRBV11-3	-	-	TRBJ1-1	TGTGCCAGCAGCTTTAGGCAAGGAGGGAGGGAATTCTTT	CASSFRQGGREFF
TRBV5-1	few	-	TRBJ1-3	TGCGCCAGCAGCTTGGGAGGCCAGATCTCTGGAAACACCATATATTTT	CASSLGGQISGNTIYF
TRBV7-2	-	-	TRBJ2-3	TGTGCCAGCAGCTCGGGACTCCCGGGGGCAGATACGCAGTATTTT	CASSSGLPGADTQYF
TRBV9	-	-	TRBJ1-1	TGTGCCAGCAGCTTAGGACAGTTGAACACTGAAGCTTTCTTT	CASSLGQLNTEAFF
TRBV19	-	TRBD1	TRBJ1-2	TGTGCCAGTAGTTGGGACAGTAACTATGGCTACACCTTC	CASSWDSNYGYTF
TRBV5-4	once	-	TRBJ2-7	TGTGCCAGCAGCCCACGGACTGACTCCTACGAGCAGTACTTC	CASSPRTDSYEQYF
TRBV19	-	TRBD1	TRBJ1-5	TGTGCCAGTAGGTCAACCGGGACAGGGGCCAATCAGCCCCAGCATTTT	CASRSTGTGANQPQHF
TRBV5-4	-	-	TRBJ1-5	TGTGCCAGCAGCTTGGGAGAAACCAATCAGCCCCAGCATTTT	CASSLGETNQPQHF
TRBV6-2/TRBV6-3	-	TRBD1	TRBJ1-5	TGTGCCAGCAGTGTCCGGGGACAGGGAGGCAATCAGCCCCAGCATTTT	CASSVRGQGGNQPQHF
TRBV6-5	-	-	TRBJ2-1	TGTGCCAGCAGTAGAGGCAGGGCCTACAATGAGCAGTTCTTC	CASSRGRAYNEQFF
TRBV5-1	-	-	TRBJ2-3	TGCGCCAGCAGCCCACGGGCGGGTAGCACAGATACGCAGTATTTT	CASSPRAGSTDTQYF
TRBV19	-	TRBD1	TRBJ2-7	TGTGCCAGTAGAGGGACAGGGGCCTACGAGCAGTACTTC	CASRGTGAYEQYF
TRBV5-6	-	-	TRBJ2-2	TGTGCCAGCAGCTTAGAGACAGATCACACCGGGGAGCTGTTTTTT	CASSLETDHTGELFF
TRBV7-8	-	TRBD2	TRBJ2-7	TGTGCCAGCAGTCCAACTAGCGGGGGGGCTTACGAGCAGTACTTC	CASSPTSGGAYEQYF
TRBV27	-	TRBD1	TRBJ2-1	TGTGCCAGCAGTTTAGGGACAGGTTACAATGAGCAGTTCTTC	CASSLGTGYNEQFF
TRBV30	-	-	TRBJ1-5	TGTGCCTGGAGTTTGTTAGGGAGTGGCAATCAGCCCCAGCATTTT	CAWSLLGSGNQPQHF
TRBV3-1/TRBV3-2	once	-	TRBJ2-1	TGTGCCAGCAGCTCCATCGGACGGGGGTCCTACAATGAGCAGTTCTTC	CASSSIGRGSYNEQFF
TRBV5-4	-	-	TRBJ1-2	TGTGCCAGCAGCTGGGTGGGACTCGCGGACCCATATGGCTACACCTTC	CASSWVGLADPYGYTF
TRBV11-3	-	TRBD2	TRBJ2-3	TGTGCCAGCAGCTCCCTAGCGGGGGTGCAGTATTTT	CASSSLAGVQYF